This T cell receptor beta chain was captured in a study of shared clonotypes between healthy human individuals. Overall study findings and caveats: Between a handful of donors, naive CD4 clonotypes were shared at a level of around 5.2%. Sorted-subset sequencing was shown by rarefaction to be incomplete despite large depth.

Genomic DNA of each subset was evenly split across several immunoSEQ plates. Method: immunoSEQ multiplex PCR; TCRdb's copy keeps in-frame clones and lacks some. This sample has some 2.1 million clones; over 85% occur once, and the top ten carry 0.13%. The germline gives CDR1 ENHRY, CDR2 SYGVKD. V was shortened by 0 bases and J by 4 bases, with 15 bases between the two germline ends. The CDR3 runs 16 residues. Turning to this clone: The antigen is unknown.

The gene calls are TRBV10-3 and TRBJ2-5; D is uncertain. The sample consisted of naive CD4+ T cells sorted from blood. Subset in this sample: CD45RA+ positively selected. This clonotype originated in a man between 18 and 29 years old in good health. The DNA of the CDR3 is TGTGCCATCAGTGAGTCCCCCGGCCAAAAGGGAGAGACCCAGTACTTC. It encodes CAISESPGQKGETQYF.